One T cell receptor (beta chain) is described in this entry. The target antigen is unknown. Sequenced by immunoSEQ multiplex PCR; TCRdb stores in-frame clones only, minus some. The sample records around 25,000 clones, 81% being singletons. Time point here: cycle 4 day 1 (C4D1), after 6 weeks of nivolumab. All the patients suffered relapse after autologous stem cell transplantation, and brentuximab vedotin exposure differed. Patients showed best responses of complete response, partial response or progressive disease. This record comes from a study of PD-1 blockade in classical Hodgkin lymphoma. The study, taken as a whole, reports: There remain no defined causes for the repertoire differences, which possibly reflect disease activity or prior therapy. Reported findings placed baseline TCR diversity lower in newly diagnosed patients (compared with healthy donors). The diversity seen at baseline in complete responders resembled that of newly diagnosed patients.

V was trimmed by 5 bases and J by 1 base, leaving 11 bases between them. CDR1 MNHNY and CDR2 SVGAGI come from the germline V gene (reference sequence). The CDR3 is 14 amino acids. The clonotype was recovered from a human donor with classical Hodgkin lymphoma. The chain has TRBV6-6 and TRBJ1-1; D not certain. The specimen comprised peripheral blood mononuclear cells (PBMCs), sampled before the fourth cycle of nivolumab. This CDR3 is CASSPFVGNTEAFF. The CDR3, as DNA: TGTGCCAGCAGTCCGTTCGTGGGGAACACTGAAGCTTTCTTT.